This T cell receptor (beta chain) is drawn from a study of blood T cells in healthy people across ages. Study conclusions and caveats: Estimated diversity across one million T cells was deemed an underestimate.

The use of a sample-barcoded 5' primer and a J-beta primer mix characterized a second PCR of roughly 6 to 11 cycles. Every cDNA molecule bore a tag from a template-switch adaptor containing 12 random nucleotides. MiXCR, applied by TCRdb to the 5' RACE reads, yields one record per CDR3 protein. Among around 690,000 distinct CDR3 sequences listed, 58% were seen once. This clonotype came up many times. The antigen remains unidentified. Germline V gene lookup returns CDR1 MGHRA and CDR2 YSYEKL. The CDR3 is 16 residues long. Germline trimming cut 1 base from V and 3 bases from J; bases unmatched to any gene: 6.

The V call is TRBV4-1, the J call TRBJ1-5; 7 bases are a match to TRBD1. This clonotype was sampled from a man aged 60-69 years in good health. The sequenced material came from blood. DNA for the CDR3: TGCGCCAGCAGCCAAGGGGTGGGACAGAACAATCAGCCCCAGCATTTT. It translates to CASSQGVGQNNQPQHF.